This TCR beta chain was identified during a study of T cell repertoires in cytomegalovirus infection (dated by TCRdb to between 2017 and 2020). As for the study more broadly: The peptide stimulations were aimed at well-studied HLA-B-restricted epitopes as well as recently identified HLA-C-restricted CMV epitopes, whose presentation resists viral immunomodulation. Donor HLA type was relevant to the analysis, because carriage of CMV infection together with the matching HLA type was indicated by public TCR beta signatures.

For this clonotype: What this receptor recognizes is not known. Base qualities are not provided; no much larger clone lies one nucleotide away.

Interpreted using the paper, the treatment or condition label stands for: in vitro stimulation with specific CMV peptide epitopes to enrich CMV-specific T cells. Sequenced on an Illumina HiSeq 1500. TCRdb reanalyzed the raw reads on its own, using fastp at Q25 for trimming and MiXCR for clone calling, and kept in-frame beta chains. One record per CDR3 amino acid sequence lists the most common genes and DNA. The sample table records fewer than 850,000 distinct CDR3 sequences; almost 30% of these occur just once. The top ten clones comprise about an eighth of the sample. Findings and caveats that apply to the study as a whole: In the ex vivo response, HLA-C-restricted CMV-specific TCR beta clonotypes were dominant, and in two of eight donors the single most frequent clonotype came from this HLA-C-restricted group. In both this cohort and an independent roughly 350-donor cohort, the cumulative frequency of public TCR beta family members distinguished carriers of CMV infection plus the relevant HLA type.

The source material was cultured CD8+ T cells from PBMCs, sampled from culture after CMV antigen stimulation. The clonotype was recovered from a human donor in good health (CMV status not recorded). Some clones in this sample may be carry-over from other donors' samples.

Here the CDR3 is given as CASSINSGGNIQYF. The bases are TGTGCCAGCAGCATAAATAGCGGGGGGAACATTCAGTACTTC. The rearranged chain carries TRBV7-2 and TRBJ2-4; the central 10 bases match TRBD2. From the cysteine through the phenylalanine, the CDR3 covers 14 amino acids. Only CDR3 DNA remains: 42 bases, in frame from the first base. The V end gives up 5 bases and the J end 7 bases, leaving 5 bases in the junction not matched to a gene. Looking up the germline V gene yields CDR1 SGHTA and CDR2 FQGNSA.